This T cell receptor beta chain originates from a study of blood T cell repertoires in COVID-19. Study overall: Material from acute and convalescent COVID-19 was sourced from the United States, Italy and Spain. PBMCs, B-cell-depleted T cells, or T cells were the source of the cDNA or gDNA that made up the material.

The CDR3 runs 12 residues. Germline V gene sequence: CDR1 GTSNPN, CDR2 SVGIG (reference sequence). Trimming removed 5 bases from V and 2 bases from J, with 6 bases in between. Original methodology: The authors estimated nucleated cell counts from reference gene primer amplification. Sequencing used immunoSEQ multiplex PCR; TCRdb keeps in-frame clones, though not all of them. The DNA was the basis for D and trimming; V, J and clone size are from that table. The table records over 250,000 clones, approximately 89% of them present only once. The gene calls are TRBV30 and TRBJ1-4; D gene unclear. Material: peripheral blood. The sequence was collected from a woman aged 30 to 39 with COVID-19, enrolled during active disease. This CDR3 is CAWGATNEKLFF. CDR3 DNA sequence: TGTGCCTGGGGAGCTACTAATGAAAAACTGTTTTTT.